The clone carrying this T cell receptor beta chain was observed many times. The data were obtained in a study of regulatory T cells in long-lasting Graves disease. Time point given: persistent/refractory GD, antithyroid drugs over 5 years with positive TRAb. The TCR library was made from RNA that had been extracted from PBMCs in TRIzol. The CDR3 loop spans 16 amino acids. Trimming removed 8 bases from V and 2 bases from J, with 21 bases in between. Germline V gives CDR1 MDHEN, CDR2 SYDVKM. For TCR beta, libraries came from iRepertoire HTBI primers and Arm-PCR of CDR3 regions. TCRdb reprocessed the multiplex PCR reads via MiXCR and lists one record per CDR3 protein. This table holds a few hundred thousand distinct CDR3 sequences, 20% to 25% found once.

Specimen: peripheral blood mononuclear cells (PBMCs), collected when the disease was refractory, from a patient treated with antithyroid drugs. This receptor was obtained from a female donor with Graves disease. The J gene is TRBJ2-5, the V gene TRBV28; D call uncertain. CDR3 bases: TGTGCCAGCGAAATTGCCGGACGGCTGGGGCAAGAGACCCAGTACTTC. It yields the protein CASEIAGRLGQETQYF.